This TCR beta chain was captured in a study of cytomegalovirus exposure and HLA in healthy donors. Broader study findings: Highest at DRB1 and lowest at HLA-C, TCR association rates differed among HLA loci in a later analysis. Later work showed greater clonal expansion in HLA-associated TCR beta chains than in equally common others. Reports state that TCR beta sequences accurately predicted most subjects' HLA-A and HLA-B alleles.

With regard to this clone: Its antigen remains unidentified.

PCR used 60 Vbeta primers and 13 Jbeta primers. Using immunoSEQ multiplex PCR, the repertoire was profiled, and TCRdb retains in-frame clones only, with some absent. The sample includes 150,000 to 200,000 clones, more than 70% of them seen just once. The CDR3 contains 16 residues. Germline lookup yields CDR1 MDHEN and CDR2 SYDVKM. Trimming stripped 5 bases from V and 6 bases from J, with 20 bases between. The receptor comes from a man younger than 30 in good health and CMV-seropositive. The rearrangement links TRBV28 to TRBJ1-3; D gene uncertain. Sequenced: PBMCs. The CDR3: CASSTLLGSEANTIYF. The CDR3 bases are TGTGCCAGCAGTACTCTTTTAGGGAGTGAGGCAAACACCATATATTTT. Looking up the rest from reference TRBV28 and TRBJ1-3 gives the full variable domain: DVKVTQSSRYLVKRTGEKVFLECVQDMDHENMFWYRQDPGLGLRLIYFSYDVKMKEKGDIPEGYSVSREKKERFSLILESASTNQTSMYLCASSTLLGSEANTIYFGEGSWLTVV.